This TCR beta chain was sequenced for a study of human T cells and chemical hapten exposure. TCRdb reprocessed the RACE reads with MiXCR, giving one entry per CDR3 protein. The sample holds roughly 75,000 distinct CDR3 sequences, around 9.3% seen once. V trimming: 5 bases; J trimming: 9 bases; junction bases outside the gene matches: 6. This CDR3 has 13 residues. Described time point: healthy volunteer bleed at 6 weeks. Extraction of total RNA was performed on unfractionated whole blood. This TCR derives from a female donor in good health. Some clones in this sample may be carry-over from other donors' samples. This chain joins TRBV12-3 or TRBV12-4 and TRBJ2-1, with TRBD2 identical over 8 bases. The sequencing input was whole blood. The CDR3 sequence: CASSIPGRVEQFF. The CDR3 coding sequence is TGTGCCAGCAGTATCCCCGGGAGGGTTGAGCAGTTCTTC.